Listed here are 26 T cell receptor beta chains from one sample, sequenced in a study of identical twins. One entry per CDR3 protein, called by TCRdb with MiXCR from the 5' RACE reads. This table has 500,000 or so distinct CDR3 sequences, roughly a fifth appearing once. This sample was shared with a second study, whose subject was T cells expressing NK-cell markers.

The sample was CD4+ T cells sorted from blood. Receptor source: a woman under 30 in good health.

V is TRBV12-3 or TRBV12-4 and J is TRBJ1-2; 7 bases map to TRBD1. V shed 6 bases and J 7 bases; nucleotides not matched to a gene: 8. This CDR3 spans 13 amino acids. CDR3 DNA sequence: TGTGCCAGCAGCCTAACCAGGGGGTTTGGCTACACCTTC. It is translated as CASSLTRGFGYTF.

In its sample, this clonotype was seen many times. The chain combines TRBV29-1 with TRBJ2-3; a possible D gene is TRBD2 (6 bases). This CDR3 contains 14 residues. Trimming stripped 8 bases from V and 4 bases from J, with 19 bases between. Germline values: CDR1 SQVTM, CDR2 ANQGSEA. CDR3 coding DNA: TGCAGCTATGCTCATCAGCGGGTGGCAGATACGCAGTATTTT. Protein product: CSYAHQRVADTQYF.

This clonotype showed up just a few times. In DNA, the CDR3 is TGTGCCAGCAGTGATCGGGGAGGATACACAGATACGCAGTATTTT. The encoded protein is CASSDRGGYTDTQYF. The chain recombines TRBV2 with TRBJ2-3; D is perhaps TRBD2 (6 bases). The CDR3 spans 15 residues. Germline V CDR1 and CDR2: SNHLY, FYNNEI. Trimming pared 3 bases from V and 2 bases from J, leaving 12 bases between.

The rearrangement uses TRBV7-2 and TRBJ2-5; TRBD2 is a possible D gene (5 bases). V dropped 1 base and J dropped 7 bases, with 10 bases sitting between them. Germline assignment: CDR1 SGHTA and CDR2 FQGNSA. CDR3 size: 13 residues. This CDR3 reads CASSLDVRGTQYF. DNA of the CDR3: TGTGCCAGCAGCTTAGACGTTCGGGGGACCCAGTACTTC.

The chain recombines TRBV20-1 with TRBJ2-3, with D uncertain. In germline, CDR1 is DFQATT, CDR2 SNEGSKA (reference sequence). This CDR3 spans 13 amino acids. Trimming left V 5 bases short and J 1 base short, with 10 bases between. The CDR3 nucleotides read TGCAGTGCTTATGCTCGGGGCACAGATACGCAGTATTTT. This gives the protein CSAYARGTDTQYF.

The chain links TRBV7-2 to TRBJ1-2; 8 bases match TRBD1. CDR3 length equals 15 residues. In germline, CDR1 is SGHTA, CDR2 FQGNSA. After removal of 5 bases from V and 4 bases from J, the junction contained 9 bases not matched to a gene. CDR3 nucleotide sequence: TGTGCCAGCAGCCCCGGCGGGGGACAGGTCTATGGCTACACCTTC. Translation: CASSPGGGQVYGYTF.

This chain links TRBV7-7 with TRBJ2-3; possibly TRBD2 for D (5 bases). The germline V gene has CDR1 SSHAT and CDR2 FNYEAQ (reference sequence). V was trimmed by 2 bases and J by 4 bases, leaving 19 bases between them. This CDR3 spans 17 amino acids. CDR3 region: CASSLKPGYRGPDTQYF. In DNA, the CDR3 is TGTGCCAGCAGCTTAAAACCGGGATATCGAGGCCCAGATACGCAGTATTTT.

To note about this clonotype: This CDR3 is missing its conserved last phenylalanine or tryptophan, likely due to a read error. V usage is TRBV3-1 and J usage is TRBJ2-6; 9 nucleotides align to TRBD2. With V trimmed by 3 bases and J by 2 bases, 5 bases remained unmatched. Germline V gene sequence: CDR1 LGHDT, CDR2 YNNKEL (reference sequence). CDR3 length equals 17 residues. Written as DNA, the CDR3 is TGTGCCAGCAGCCAGGGACTAGCTGGAACTGGGGCCAACGTCCTGACTTCC. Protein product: CASSQGLAGTGANVLTS.

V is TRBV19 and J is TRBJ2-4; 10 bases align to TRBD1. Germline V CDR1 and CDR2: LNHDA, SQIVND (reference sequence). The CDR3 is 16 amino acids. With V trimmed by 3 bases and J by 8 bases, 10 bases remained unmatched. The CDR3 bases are TGTGCCAGTAGTATGGCGGGACAGGGGATACGGGACATTCAGTACTTC. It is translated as CASSMAGQGIRDIQYF.

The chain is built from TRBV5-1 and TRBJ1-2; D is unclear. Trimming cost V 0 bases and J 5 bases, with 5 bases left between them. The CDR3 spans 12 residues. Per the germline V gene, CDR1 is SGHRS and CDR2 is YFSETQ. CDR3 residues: CASSLGMYGYTF. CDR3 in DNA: TGCGCCAGCAGCTTGGGAATGTATGGCTACACCTTC. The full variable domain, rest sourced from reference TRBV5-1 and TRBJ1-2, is KAGVTQTPRYLIKTRGQQVTLSCSPISGHRSVSWYQQTPGQGLQFLFEYFSETQRNKGNFPGRFSGRQFSNSRSEMNVSTLELGDSALYLCASSLGMYGYTFGSGTRLTVV.

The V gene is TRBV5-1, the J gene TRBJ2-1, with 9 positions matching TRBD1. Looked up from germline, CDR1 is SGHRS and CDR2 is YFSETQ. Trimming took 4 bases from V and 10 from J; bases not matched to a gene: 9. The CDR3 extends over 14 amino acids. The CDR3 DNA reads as TGCGCCAGCAGCGCAACGGGACAGGGAGGGGAGCAGTTCTTC. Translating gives CASSATGQGGEQFF. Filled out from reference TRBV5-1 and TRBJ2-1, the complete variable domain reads KAGVTQTPRYLIKTRGQQVTLSCSPISGHRSVSWYQQTPGQGLQFLFEYFSETQRNKGNFPGRFSGRQFSNSRSEMNVSTLELGDSALYLCASSATGQGGEQFFGPGTRLTVL.

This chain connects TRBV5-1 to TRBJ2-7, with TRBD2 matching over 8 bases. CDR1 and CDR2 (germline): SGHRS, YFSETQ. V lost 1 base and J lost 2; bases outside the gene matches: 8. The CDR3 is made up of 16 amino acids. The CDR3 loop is CASSLFLGGGPYEQYF. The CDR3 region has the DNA TGCGCCAGCAGCTTGTTTCTTGGCGGGGGGCCCTACGAGCAGTACTTC. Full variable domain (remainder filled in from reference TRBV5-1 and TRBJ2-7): KAGVTQTPRYLIKTRGQQVTLSCSPISGHRSVSWYQQTPGQGLQFLFEYFSETQRNKGNFPGRFSGRQFSNSRSEMNVSTLELGDSALYLCASSLFLGGGPYEQYFGPGTRLTVT.

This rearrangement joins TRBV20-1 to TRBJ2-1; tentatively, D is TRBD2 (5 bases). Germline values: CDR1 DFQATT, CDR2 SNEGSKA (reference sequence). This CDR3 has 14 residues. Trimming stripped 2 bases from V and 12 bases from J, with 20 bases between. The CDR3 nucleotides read TGCAGTGCTAGAATCCCGTCTGGAGGCCAAGGGCAGTTCTTC. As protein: CSARIPSGGQGQFF.

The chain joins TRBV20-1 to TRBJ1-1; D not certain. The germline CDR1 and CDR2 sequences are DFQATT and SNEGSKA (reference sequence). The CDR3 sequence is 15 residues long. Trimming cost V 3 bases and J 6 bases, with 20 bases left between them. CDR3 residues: CSASQAGSLRAEAFF. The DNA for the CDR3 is TGCAGTGCTAGTCAAGCTGGGAGCCTCCGCGCTGAAGCTTTCTTT.

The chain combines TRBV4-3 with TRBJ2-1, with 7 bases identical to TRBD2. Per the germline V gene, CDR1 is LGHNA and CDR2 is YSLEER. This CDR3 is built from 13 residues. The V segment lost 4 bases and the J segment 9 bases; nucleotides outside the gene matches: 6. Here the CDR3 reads CASSRGGEGEQFF. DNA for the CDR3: TGCGCCAGCAGCCGTGGGGGGGAGGGTGAGCAGTTCTTC.

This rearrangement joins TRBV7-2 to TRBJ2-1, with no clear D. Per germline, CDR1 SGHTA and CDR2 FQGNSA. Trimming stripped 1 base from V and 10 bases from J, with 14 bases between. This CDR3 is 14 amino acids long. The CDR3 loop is CASSLESVGTEQFF. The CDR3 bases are TGTGCCAGCAGCTTAGAGAGCGTGGGAACCGAGCAGTTCTTC.

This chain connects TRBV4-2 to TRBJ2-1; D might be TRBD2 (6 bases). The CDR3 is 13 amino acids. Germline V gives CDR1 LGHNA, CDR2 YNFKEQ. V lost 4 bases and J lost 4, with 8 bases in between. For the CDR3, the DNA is TGTGCCAGCAGCCTAGCGGATTACAATGAGCAGTTCTTC. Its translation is CASSLADYNEQFF.

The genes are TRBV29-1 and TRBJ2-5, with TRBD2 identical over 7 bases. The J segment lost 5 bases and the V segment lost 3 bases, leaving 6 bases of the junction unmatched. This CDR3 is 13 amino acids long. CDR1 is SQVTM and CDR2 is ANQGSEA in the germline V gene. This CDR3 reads CSVEPGGRETQYF. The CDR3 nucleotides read TGCAGCGTTGAGCCGGGAGGTCGCGAGACCCAGTACTTC.

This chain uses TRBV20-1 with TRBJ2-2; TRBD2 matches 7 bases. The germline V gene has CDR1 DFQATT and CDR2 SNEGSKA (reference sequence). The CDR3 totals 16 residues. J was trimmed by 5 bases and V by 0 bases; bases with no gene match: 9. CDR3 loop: CSARDGRAGGTGELFF. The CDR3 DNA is TGCAGTGCTAGAGATGGGAGGGCTGGCGGGACCGGGGAGCTGTTTTTT.

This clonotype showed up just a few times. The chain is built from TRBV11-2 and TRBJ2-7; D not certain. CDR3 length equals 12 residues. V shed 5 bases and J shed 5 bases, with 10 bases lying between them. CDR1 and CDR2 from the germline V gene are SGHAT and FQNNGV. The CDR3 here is CASSRLRNEQYF. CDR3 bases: TGTGCCAGCAGCCGGTTGAGGAACGAGCAGTACTTC.

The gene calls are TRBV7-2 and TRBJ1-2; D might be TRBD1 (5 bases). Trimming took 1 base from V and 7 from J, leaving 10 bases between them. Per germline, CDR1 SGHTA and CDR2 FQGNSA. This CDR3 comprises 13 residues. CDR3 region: CASSLGRVFGYTF. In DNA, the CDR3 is TGTGCCAGCAGCTTAGGCAGGGTTTTTGGCTACACCTTC.

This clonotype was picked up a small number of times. The CDR3 spells CASSIGQGAGPGEKLFF. The CDR3 coding sequence is TGTGCCAGCAGCATCGGACAGGGGGCAGGCCCGGGTGAAAAACTGTTTTTT. V is TRBV7-9 and J is TRBJ1-4; TRBD1 matches 11 bases. The CDR3 length is 17 residues. The V and J ends lost 5 bases and 7 bases, in that order; junction bases with no gene match: 12. The germline V gene has CDR1 SEHNR and CDR2 FQNEAQ (reference sequence).

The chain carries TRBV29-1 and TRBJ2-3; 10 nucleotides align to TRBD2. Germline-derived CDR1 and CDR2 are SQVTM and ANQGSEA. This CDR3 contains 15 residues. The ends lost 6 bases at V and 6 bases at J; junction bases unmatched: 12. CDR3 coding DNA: TGCAGCGTCCGAGGAGCGGGGGGGCCCTCCGATACGCAGTATTTT. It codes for CSVRGAGGPSDTQYF.

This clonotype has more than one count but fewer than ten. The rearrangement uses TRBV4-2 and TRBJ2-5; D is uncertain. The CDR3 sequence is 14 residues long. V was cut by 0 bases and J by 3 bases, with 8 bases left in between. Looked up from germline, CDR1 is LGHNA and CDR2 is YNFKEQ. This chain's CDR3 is CASSQDGGKETQYF. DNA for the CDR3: TGTGCCAGCAGCCAAGACGGCGGAAAAGAGACCCAGTACTTC.

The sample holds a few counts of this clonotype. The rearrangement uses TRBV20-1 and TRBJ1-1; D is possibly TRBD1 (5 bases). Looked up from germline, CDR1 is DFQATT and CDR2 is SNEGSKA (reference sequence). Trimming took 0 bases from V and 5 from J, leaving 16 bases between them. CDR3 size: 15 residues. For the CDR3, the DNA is TGCAGTGCTAGAGATTATGGGGGAATGCGGACTGAAGCTTTCTTT. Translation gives CSARDYGGMRTEAFF.

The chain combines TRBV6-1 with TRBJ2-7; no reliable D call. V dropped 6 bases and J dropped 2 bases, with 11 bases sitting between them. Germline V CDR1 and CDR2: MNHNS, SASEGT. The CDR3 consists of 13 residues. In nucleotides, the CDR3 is TGTGCCAGCAGGAGAGACGGAGCCTACGAGCAGTACTTC. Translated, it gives CASRRDGAYEQYF.